The 19 T cell receptor beta chains reported below all come from one sample, sequenced in a study of blood T cell repertoires in COVID-19 (dated by TCRdb to 2020 to 2022). Library generation was performed with the immunoSEQ multiplex PCR assay. TCRdb provides this immuneACCESS table in a form limited to in-frame rearrangements. Some clones are lacking; in checked studies, under half of them reflect an unresolved V gene, and why the rest are absent is not known. This sample is represented by under 300,000 clones; around nine tenths of them were singletons. Over 6% of the sample lies in the top ten. Sample: peripheral blood. The receptor set was obtained from a woman aged 70-85 years with active or convalescent COVID-19.

The rearrangement joins TRBV4-3 to TRBJ2-2, with D possibly being TRBD1 (6 bases). With 4 bases removed from V and 6 bases from J, the gap between germline ends came to 15 bases. Per the germline V gene, CDR1 is LGHNA and CDR2 is YSLEER. This CDR3 is 15 amino acids long. DNA of the CDR3: TGCGCCAGCAGCCGGACAGAGGTAGATGCCGGGGAGCTGTTTTTT. Protein sequence: CASSRTEVDAGELFF.

This chain links TRBV7-9 with TRBJ1-5; no clear D gene. The germline V and J ends were trimmed by 5 bases and 11 bases, with 10 bases remaining between them. The V gene's germline CDR1 is SEHNR and CDR2 FQNEAQ (reference sequence). The CDR3 loop spans 11 amino acids. CDR3 bases: TGTGCCAGCAGCGCCGGGGAGGCCCAGCATTTT. This codes for CASSAGEAQHF.

V usage is TRBV7-2 and J usage is TRBJ1-4, with D perhaps TRBD1 (5 bases). CDR1 is SGHTA and CDR2 is FQGNSA in the germline V gene. The ends were cut back, 4 bases at V and 0 bases at J, with 9 bases in the middle. This CDR3 contains 15 residues. The CDR3 DNA sequence: TGTGCCAGCAGCTGGGTAGGGGCAACTAATGAAAAACTGTTTTTT. Translating gives CASSWVGATNEKLFF.

The chain joins TRBV12-3 or TRBV12-4 to TRBJ1-1; D might be TRBD1 (5 bases). V dropped 0 bases and J dropped 13 bases, with 12 bases sitting between them. The CDR3 runs 12 residues. The chain's CDR3 is CASSLAGGLVFF. CDR3 DNA sequence: TGTGCCAGCAGTTTAGCGGGGGGTCTTGTTTTCTTT.

The chain combines TRBV28 with TRBJ1-1, with 10 nucleotides matching TRBD1. With 5 bases clipped from V and 2 bases from J, the junction kept 5 bases outside the gene matches. This CDR3 comprises 15 residues. CDR1 and CDR2 (germline): MDHEN, SYDVKM. The CDR3 nucleotides read TGTGCCAGCAGTCCGGGACAGGGGTTCAACACTGAAGCTTTCTTT. It is translated as CASSPGQGFNTEAFF. Full variable domain (missing parts from reference TRBV28 and TRBJ1-1): DVKVTQSSRYLVKRTGEKVFLECVQDMDHENMFWYRQDPGLGLRLIYFSYDVKMKEKGDIPEGYSVSREKKERFSLILESASTNQTSMYLCASSPGQGFNTEAFFGQGTRLTVV.

This clone showed up just once. This rearrangement joins TRBV7-8 to TRBJ1-5; possibly TRBD1 for D (5 bases). With 0 bases removed from V and 5 bases from J, the gap between germline ends came to 11 bases. The germline CDR1 and CDR2 sequences are SGHVS and FQNEAQ. The CDR3 length is 15 residues. CDR3 loop: CASSLARGSHQPQHF. CDR3 bases: TGTGCCAGCAGCTTAGCGCGGGGGAGCCATCAGCCCCAGCATTTT.

V usage is TRBV6-1 and J usage is TRBJ1-5; D may be TRBD1 (6 bases). CDR3 length equals 17 residues. V was shortened by 6 bases and J by 3 bases, with 21 bases between the two germline ends. Germline CDR1 and CDR2: MNHNS and SASEGT. CDR3 bases: TGTGCCAGCAGCGAATGGCGAGCGGCAGGGGCCAATCAGCCCCAGCATTTT. It codes for CASSEWRAAGANQPQHF.

The genes are TRBV5-1 and TRBJ1-1; D gene ambiguous. V shed 0 bases and J shed 1 base, with 13 bases lying between them. This CDR3 has 16 residues. Germline V gives CDR1 SGHRS, CDR2 YFSETQ. CDR3 amino acids: CASSLAGNLGNTEAFF. The CDR3 coding sequence is TGCGCCAGCAGCTTGGCCGGGAATTTGGGGAACACTGAAGCTTTCTTT.

V and J are TRBV19 and TRBJ2-7; a possible D gene is TRBD2 (5 bases). Germline CDR1 is LNHDA and CDR2 is SQIVND (reference sequence). There are 13 residues in the CDR3. V lost 6 bases and J 7 bases, leaving 16 bases between the germline ends. In nucleotides, the CDR3 is TGTGCCAGTAGACCGGCGTCGGGGAAAGAGCAGTACTTC. Translated, it gives CASRPASGKEQYF.

The V gene is TRBV7-8, the J gene TRBJ1-2; D is unresolved. The CDR3 is 15 residues long. From germline, CDR1 is SGHVS and CDR2 FQNEAQ. V lost 2 bases and J 2 bases, leaving 12 bases between the germline ends. Here the CDR3 reads CASSLFRTINYGYTF. CDR3 DNA: TGTGCCAGCAGCTTATTCAGGACTATAAACTATGGCTACACCTTC.

The chain carries TRBV10-2 and TRBJ1-2; D possibly corresponds to TRBD1 (6 bases). Trimming removed 7 bases at V and 2 bases at J, with 8 bases between. The CDR3 totals 12 residues. The germline CDR1 and CDR2 sequences are WSHSY and SAAADI. Here the CDR3 reads CASTDRNYGYTF. CDR3 sequence (DNA): TGCGCCAGCACGGACAGAAACTATGGCTACACCTTC.

This rearrangement joins TRBV19 to TRBJ2-1; D may be TRBD1 (5 bases). The germline gives CDR1 LNHDA, CDR2 SQIVND (reference sequence). CDR3 length: 18 amino acids. Trimming removed 0 bases from V and 4 bases from J, with 19 bases in between. The CDR3 DNA is TGTGCCAGTAGTATAGATTCGTCGCGCCCCAGGGTGTACAATGAGCAGTTCTTC. Translated, it gives CASSIDSSRPRVYNEQFF.

The J gene is TRBJ2-2, the V gene TRBV7-6; possibly TRBD1 for D (6 bases). V lost 2 bases to trimming and J lost 6 bases, with 16 bases between them. The CDR3 loop spans 16 amino acids. Germline CDR1 SGHVS, CDR2 FNYEAQ. The CDR3 loop reads CASSLLGAGRSGELFF. CDR3 in DNA: TGTGCCAGCAGCTTACTGGGGGCAGGGCGTTCCGGGGAGCTGTTTTTT.

The chain is built from TRBV11-2 and TRBJ2-7; maybe TRBD1 (7 bases). Germline-derived CDR1 and CDR2 are SGHAT and FQNNGV. V was pared by 2 bases and J by 4 bases, with 18 bases between. The CDR3 loop spans 16 amino acids. The CDR3 coding sequence is TGTGCCAGCAGCTTAATCCGGGGGCAGGGGGGTTACGAGCAGTACTTC. This sequence encodes CASSLIRGQGGYEQYF.

This clone was seen only a few times. The chain recombines TRBV27 with TRBJ1-2; 7 bases are shared with TRBD1. V was clipped by 5 bases and J by 7 bases; unmatched bases: 4. CDR3 size: 12 residues. Germline V gives CDR1 MNHEY, CDR2 SMNVEV (reference sequence). CDR3 DNA: TGTGCCAGCAGTACCTCAGGGGGTGGCTACACCTTC. This translates into CASSTSGGGYTF.

The chain carries TRBV24-1 and TRBJ1-5; TRBD1 matches 9 bases. Trimming took 4 bases from V and 4 from J; bases not matched to a gene: 4. Germline V gene sequence: CDR1 KGHDR, CDR2 SFDVKD. The CDR3 sequence is 15 residues long. This CDR3 reads CATSDPGQGNQPQHF. The CDR3 bases are TGTGCCACCAGTGACCCGGGACAGGGAAATCAGCCCCAGCATTTT.

This chain connects TRBV6-5 to TRBJ2-7, with D perhaps matching TRBD2 (6 bases). From germline, CDR1 is MNHEY and CDR2 SVGAGI. V lost 7 bases to trimming and J lost 4 bases, with 11 bases between them. This CDR3 spans 12 amino acids. The CDR3 sequence: CASTSGRYEQYF. The DNA of the CDR3 is TGTGCCAGCACCTCCGGGAGATACGAGCAGTACTTC.

V and J are TRBV2 and TRBJ1-2; a possible D gene is TRBD1 (5 bases). This CDR3 spans 13 amino acids. The V gene's germline CDR1 is SNHLY and CDR2 FYNNEI. Trimming removed 3 bases from V and 6 bases from J, with 11 bases in between. CDR3 amino acids: CASSERGLDGYTF. CDR3 coding DNA: TGTGCCAGCAGTGAGCGGGGCCTCGATGGCTACACCTTC.

The chain recombines TRBV11-1 with TRBJ1-1, with D unresolved. Trimming cost V 5 bases and J 11 bases, with 12 bases left between them. The germline V gene has CDR1 SGHAT and CDR2 FQDESV (reference sequence). This CDR3 spans 11 amino acids. In DNA form, the CDR3 reads TGTGCCAGCAGCGCGGGCCAGCGGGCTTTCTTT. It encodes CASSAGQRAFF.